These 29 T cell receptor beta chains were sequenced from one sample in a study of human T cells and chemical hapten exposure. TCRdb used MiXCR to reprocess the RACE reads, holding one entry per CDR3 protein. The profile shows 380,000 or so distinct CDR3 sequences, roughly 4.8% of them singletons. Time point given: patch test 1, 2 weeks after DPC sensitization. The treatment here: therapeutic diphenylcyclopropenone sensitization with weekly scalp DPC. The input for sequencing was whole blood, taken in connection with sensitization to the hapten diphenylcyclopropenone (DPC). Receptor source: a woman aged 45-65 years with alopecia areata. Some clones in this sample may be carry-over from other donors' samples.

In this sample, this clonotype turned up many times. V gene TRBV3-1 combines with J gene TRBJ2-3; no clear D gene. The ends were cut back, 0 bases at V and 5 bases at J, with 0 bases in the middle. Germline loops: CDR1 LGHDT, CDR2 YNNKEL (reference sequence). The CDR3 runs 11 residues. The CDR3 here is CASSQEDTQYF. CDR3 nucleotides: TGTGCCAGCAGCCAAGAAGATACGCAGTATTTT.

This clonotype came up many times. The rearrangement uses TRBV7-9 and TRBJ1-5; D remains ambiguous. Trimming took off 5 bases at V and 5 bases at J, with 16 bases between the two ends. Germline CDR1 SEHNR, CDR2 FQNEAQ (reference sequence). This CDR3 comprises 15 residues. CDR3 amino acids: CASSPAGRDDQPQHF. The CDR3 coding sequence is TGTGCCAGCAGCCCGGCCGGTCGTGACGATCAGCCCCAGCATTTT.

The V gene is TRBV30, the J gene TRBJ1-2; 8 bases align to TRBD1. This CDR3 is built from 15 residues. The V segment lost 4 bases and the J segment 4 bases; nucleotides outside the gene matches: 11. Germline loops: CDR1 GTSNPN, CDR2 SVGIG (reference sequence). The CDR3 reads CAWTKLFGQGYGYTF. DNA of the CDR3: TGTGCCTGGACTAAGCTCTTTGGACAGGGCTATGGCTACACCTTC.

This clonotype was found many times. CDR3 sequence reads: CASSLRGSYNEQFF. The DNA of the CDR3 is TGCGCCAGCAGCTTAAGGGGGAGCTACAATGAGCAGTTCTTC. This chain uses TRBV4-3 with TRBJ2-1, with a weak D call TRBD1 (6 bases). The germline V gene has CDR1 LGHNA and CDR2 YSLEER. With 5 bases removed from V and 3 bases from J, the gap between germline ends came to 11 bases. The CDR3 is made up of 14 amino acids.

This clonotype was recorded at least ten times. The chain combines TRBV9 with TRBJ1-1; D is possibly TRBD1 (6 bases). The CDR3 loop spans 13 amino acids. V was clipped by 4 bases and J by 4 bases, with 11 bases between them. Germline CDR1 and CDR2: SGDLS and YYNGEE. CDR3 bases: TGTGCCAGCAGCCCAAACAGGGTCACTGAAGCTTTCTTT. Translation gives CASSPNRVTEAFF.

There are a few counts of this clonotype. J is TRBJ2-7 and V is TRBV7-6; D possibly corresponds to TRBD2 (6 bases). V was clipped by 5 bases and J by 5 bases, with 22 bases between them. CDR1 and CDR2 from the germline V gene are SGHVS and FNYEAQ. CDR3 size: 16 residues. The CDR3 bases are TGTGCCAGCAGCCCACTCCTCTCCGGAGGGGTCGACGAGCAGTACTTC. Translated, it gives CASSPLLSGGVDEQYF.

This clonotype appeared many times. The chain employs TRBV15 and TRBJ2-7, with TRBD2 matching 8 bases. The germline CDR1 and CDR2 sequences are LNHNV and YYDKDF (reference sequence). This CDR3 is built from 15 residues. The J segment lost 3 bases and the V segment lost 0 bases, leaving 4 bases of the junction unmatched. CDR3 nucleotides: TGTGCCACCAGCAGAGAGACTAGCGCATTCTACGAGCAGTACTTC. Its protein product is CATSRETSAFYEQYF.

The chain carries TRBV12-3 or TRBV12-4 and TRBJ1-4; D possibly corresponds to TRBD1 (6 bases). The CDR3 runs to 15 residues. V shed 2 bases and J shed 5 bases, with 12 bases lying between them. CDR3 protein: CASSLFQGQNEKLFF. CDR3 sequence (DNA): TGTGCCAGCAGTTTATTCCAGGGACAAAATGAAAAACTGTTTTTT.

This clonotype has more than one count but fewer than ten. The chain joins TRBV2 to TRBJ2-3; 8 bases line up with TRBD2. Germline lookup yields CDR1 SNHLY and CDR2 FYNNEI. The junction had 6 bases not matched to a gene; V was cut back by 7 bases and J by 0 bases. CDR3 length equals 15 residues. The CDR3 is CASITGLASTDTQYF. In DNA, the CDR3 is TGTGCCAGCATCACCGGACTAGCCAGCACAGATACGCAGTATTTT. The full variable domain, rest sourced from reference TRBV2 and TRBJ2-3, is EPEVTQTPSHQVTQMGQEVILRCVPISNHLYFYWYRQILGQKVEFLVSFYNNEISEKSEIFDDQFSVERPDGSNFTLKIRSTKLEDSAMYFCASITGLASTDTQYFGPGTRLTVL.

The chain has TRBV12-3 or TRBV12-4 and TRBJ1-1; no definite D call. CDR3 length: 14 residues. Trimming took 7 bases from V and 4 from J, leaving 16 bases between them. The CDR3 nucleotides read TGTGCCAGCATCTCTGTGAGTACGGGCACTGAAGCTTTCTTT. Translation: CASISVSTGTEAFF.

This clonotype was seen only a few times. The V call is TRBV3-1, the J call TRBJ1-2; D call uncertain. Trimming took 2 bases from V and 0 from J, leaving 7 bases between them. CDR3 size: 14 residues. The germline gives CDR1 LGHDT, CDR2 YNNKEL (reference sequence). The CDR3 DNA follows: TGTGCCAGCAGCCAAAGTGGCACTAACTATGGCTACACCTTC. Translated, it gives CASSQSGTNYGYTF.

This clonotype has at least ten counts. For the CDR3, the DNA is TGCGCCAGCAGCCAAGAAAGCGTGCGGGGCACTGAAGCTTTCTTT. Amino acid sequence: CASSQESVRGTEAFF. The gene calls are TRBV4-3 and TRBJ1-1; D gene uncertain. This CDR3 has 15 residues. Germline lookup yields CDR1 LGHNA and CDR2 YSLEER. V dropped 0 bases and J dropped 4 bases, with 12 bases sitting between them.

This clonotype came up a few times. The chain carries TRBV3-1 and TRBJ2-7; D may be TRBD1 (5 bases). Germline V gives CDR1 LGHDT, CDR2 YNNKEL (reference sequence). This CDR3 spans 15 amino acids. V was cut by 1 base and J by 0 bases, with 10 bases left in between. The CDR3 region has the DNA TGTGCCAGCAGCCAAGTGCCTGGGGCCTCCTACGAGCAGTACTTC. As protein: CASSQVPGASYEQYF.

At least ten counts were recorded for this clonotype. This CDR3 reads CASSYSPGATEAFF. The DNA for the CDR3 is TGTGCCAGCAGTTACTCGCCAGGGGCAACTGAAGCTTTCTTT. The chain carries TRBV6-5 and TRBJ1-1, with D perhaps matching TRBD1 (6 bases). The V gene's germline CDR1 is MNHEY and CDR2 SVGAGI. This CDR3 is 14 amino acids long. The V and J ends lost 0 bases and 5 bases respectively, with 10 bases between them.

The sample holds many counts of this clonotype. This chain uses TRBV5-5 with TRBJ1-6; 7 positions agree with TRBD1. Looked up from germline, CDR1 is SGHKS and CDR2 is YYEKEE (reference sequence). This CDR3 contains 14 residues. V shed 4 bases, J shed 6 bases, and the junction held 4 bases outside the gene matches. The CDR3 DNA reads TGTGCCAGCAGCGTTGGGACAGCTAATTCACCCCTCCACTTT. This translates into CASSVGTANSPLHF.

This clonotype was recorded a few times. The chain has TRBV4-3 and TRBJ1-5, with 9 bases matching TRBD1. V was clipped by 3 bases and J by 3 bases; unmatched bases: 9. This CDR3 has 17 residues. The germline V gene encodes CDR1 LGHNA and CDR2 YSLEER. The DNA of the CDR3 is TGCGCCAGCAGCCATGAACAGGGGGCTCGACTCAATCAGCCCCAGCATTTT. Translated: CASSHEQGARLNQPQHF.

The V and J genes are TRBV3-1 and TRBJ2-2; 7 nucleotides match TRBD2. The V gene's germline CDR1 is LGHDT and CDR2 YNNKEL (reference sequence). The CDR3 consists of 14 residues. The V segment lost 3 bases and the J segment 4 bases; nucleotides outside the gene matches: 2. The chain's CDR3 is CASSQGGFTGELFF. The CDR3 DNA is TGTGCCAGCAGCCAGGGAGGGTTCACCGGGGAGCTGTTTTTT.

A note on this clonotype: This could be a read error, since a much larger clone is one nucleotide away. The V gene is TRBV20-1, the J gene TRBJ2-1; 8 bases are shared with TRBD2. The germline gives CDR1 DFQATT, CDR2 SNEGSKA (reference sequence). J was trimmed by 3 bases and V by 0 bases; bases with no gene match: 13. CDR3 length: 18 residues. DNA for the CDR3: TGCAGTGCTAGAGATATTTTTCGGGGGGGGAGCTACTACAATGAGCAGTTCTTC. Encoded protein: CSARDIFRGGSYYNEQFF.

This clonotype has at least ten counts. The chain carries TRBV29-1 and TRBJ1-6, with D possibly matching TRBD1 (6 bases). V was pared by 6 bases and J by 8 bases, with 14 bases between. The CDR3 spans 13 residues. CDR1 is SQVTM and CDR2 is ANQGSEA in the germline V gene. The CDR3 here is CSVAQGLDSPLHF. The CDR3 nucleotides are TGCAGCGTAGCACAGGGATTGGATTCACCCCTCCACTTT.

At least ten counts were recorded for this clonotype. CDR3 amino acids: CASSPGGSRNNEQFF. The CDR3 DNA reads as TGTGCCAGCAGCCCCGGCGGGAGTCGGAACAATGAGCAGTTCTTC. V and J are TRBV5-4 and TRBJ2-1; 7 bases agree with TRBD2. The CDR3 loop spans 15 amino acids. V dropped 4 bases and J dropped 5; count of bases not matched to a gene: 9. Germline loops: CDR1 SGHNT, CDR2 YYREEE (reference sequence).

Ten or more counts support this clonotype. This chain uses TRBV7-2 with TRBJ1-1, with D possibly being TRBD1 (5 bases). This CDR3 spans 15 amino acids. CDR1 SGHTA and CDR2 FQGNSA come from the germline V gene. V lost 1 base, J lost 1 base, and 10 bases lay in between. The CDR3 nucleotides read TGTGCCAGCAGCTTAGTTTACGGGGGGAACACTGAAGCTTTCTTT. Its translation is CASSLVYGGNTEAFF.

This clonotype was recorded once. A much larger clone sits a single nucleotide away, making a read error possible. The CDR3 does not end in the conserved phenylalanine or tryptophan, so this is likely a read error. This chain connects TRBV6-1 to TRBJ2-1; TRBD2 aligns across 11 bases. The CDR3 contains 14 residues. J lost 6 bases, V lost 4 bases, and 2 bases had no gene match. Germline-derived CDR1 and CDR2 are MNHNS and SASEGT. The CDR3 DNA sequence: TGTGCCAGCAGTGCACTAGCGGGAGCCAATGAGCAGTTCTTA. Protein product: CASSALAGANEQFL.

The gene calls are TRBV12-3 or TRBV12-4 and TRBJ2-5, with 7 bases identical to TRBD2. CDR3 length: 14 residues. V shed 6 bases and J 5 bases; nucleotides not matched to a gene: 9. This CDR3 is CASSQELSGETQYF. CDR3 coding DNA: TGTGCCAGCAGCCAGGAGCTTAGCGGGGAGACCCAGTACTTC.

There are many counts of this clonotype. This chain links TRBV2 with TRBJ2-1, with a weak D call TRBD2 (5 bases). Trimming removed 6 bases at V and 6 bases at J, with 12 bases between. The germline gives CDR1 SNHLY, CDR2 FYNNEI. The CDR3 spans 13 residues. CDR3 protein: CASRVAGGNEQFF. CDR3 DNA sequence: TGTGCCAGCAGAGTGGCGGGCGGCAATGAGCAGTTCTTC.

This clonotype was detected many times. CDR3 nucleotides: TGTGCCAGGGGACAGGGCGATACTGAAGCTTTCTTT. Translating gives CARGQGDTEAFF. This chain connects TRBV2 to TRBJ1-1; 9 bases line up with TRBD1. This CDR3 comprises 12 residues. CDR1 and CDR2 (germline): SNHLY, FYNNEI. The V gene end was trimmed by 9 bases and the J gene end by 5 bases; junction bases not matched to a gene: 4.

This clonotype was seen at least ten times. The chain recombines TRBV7-9 with TRBJ1-6, with D unresolved. The CDR3 totals 15 residues. The V and J ends lost 1 base and 5 bases respectively, with 9 bases between them. Germline CDR1 is SEHNR and CDR2 is FQNEAQ (reference sequence). CDR3 in amino acids: CASSLGSGDNSPLHF. CDR3 coding DNA: TGTGCCAGCAGCTTAGGATCCGGGGATAATTCACCCCTCCACTTT.

This clonotype came up many times. V and J are TRBV20-1 and TRBJ1-1, with D perhaps TRBD1 (6 bases). The CDR3 is made up of 14 amino acids. V was cut by 7 bases and J by 4 bases, with 19 bases left in between. Germline CDR1 DFQATT, CDR2 SNEGSKA (reference sequence). CDR3 sequence: CSVNRRGASTEAFF. In DNA form, the CDR3 reads TGCAGTGTCAACCGACGGGGGGCGAGCACTGAAGCTTTCTTT.

The genes are TRBV7-8 and TRBJ2-2; D not certain. Trimming removed 6 bases from V and 3 bases from J, with 8 bases in between. Germline V gene sequence: CDR1 SGHVS, CDR2 FQNEAQ. CDR3 length equals 13 residues. CDR3: CASRSPHTGELFF. The CDR3 DNA reads TGTGCCAGCAGAAGCCCGCACACCGGGGAGCTGTTTTTT.

The chain couples TRBV7-9 to TRBJ1-6; D gene ambiguous. The CDR3 totals 17 residues. The germline V and J ends were trimmed by 7 bases and 7 bases, with 23 bases remaining between them. CDR1 and CDR2 (germline): SEHNR, FQNEAQ (reference sequence). In DNA form, the CDR3 reads TGTGCCAGCACCGACGGCCGATGGAGCACGGGGAATTCACCCCTCCACTTT. Encoded protein: CASTDGRWSTGNSPLHF.